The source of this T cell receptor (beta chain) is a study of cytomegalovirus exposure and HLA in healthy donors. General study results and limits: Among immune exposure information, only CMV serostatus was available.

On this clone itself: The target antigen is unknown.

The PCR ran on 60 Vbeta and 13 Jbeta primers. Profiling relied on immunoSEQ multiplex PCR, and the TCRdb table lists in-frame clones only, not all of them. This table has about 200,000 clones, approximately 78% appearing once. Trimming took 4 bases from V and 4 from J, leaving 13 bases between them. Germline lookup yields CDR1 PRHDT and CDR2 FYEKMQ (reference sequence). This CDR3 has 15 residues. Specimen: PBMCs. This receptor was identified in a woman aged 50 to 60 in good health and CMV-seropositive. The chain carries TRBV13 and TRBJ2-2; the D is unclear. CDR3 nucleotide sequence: TGTGCCAGCAGCTCTGACGGCGGTGTCACCGGGGAGCTGTTTTTT. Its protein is CASSSDGGVTGELFF.